The rows below give T cell receptor beta chains drawn from one sample of a study of shared clonotypes between healthy human individuals. Clones were sequenced by immunoSEQ multiplex PCR, and TCRdb holds only the in-frame ones, with some missing. The table includes some 2,000,000 clones, over 85% detected once. Material: naive CD4+ T cells sorted from blood. These receptors were taken from a man between 18 and 29 years old in good health. The CDR3 runs from the conserved cysteine through the conserved F or W. The order of the fields is J gene, V gene, D gene, clone size, CDR3 protein, CDR3 DNA. A D gene is named only where the DNA matches it firmly. Clone size is shown for a subset of rows, as once, few, many or a class of expanded clone.

>TRBJ1-1|TRBV5-6|NA|NA
CASSGSPGAGEAFF
TGTGCCAGCAGCGGTTCGCCAGGGGCGGGGGAAGCTTTCTTT
>TRBJ1-4|TRBV25-1|NA|once
CASSDGGPVREKLFF
TGTGCCAGCAGTGATGGTGGACCCGTACGTGAAAAACTGTTTTTT
>TRBJ1-4|TRBV18|NA|NA
CASSPGYKEKLFF
TGTGCCAGCTCACCAGGGTACAAGGAAAAACTGTTTTTT
>TRBJ2-7|TRBV4-1|NA|NA
CASSQDLSPQRGQYF
TGCGCCAGCAGCCAAGATCTTAGTCCGCAAAGGGGGCAGTACTTC
>TRBJ1-2|TRBV30|NA|NA
CAWSVRGFGYTF
TGTGCCTGGAGTGTTCGAGGGTTCGGCTACACCTTC
>TRBJ2-1|TRBV5-4|NA|NA
CASSLPGALGNEQFF
TGTGCCAGCAGCTTGCCAGGGGCGCTTGGGAATGAGCAGTTCTTC
>TRBJ2-7|TRBV7-2|NA|NA
CASSLTYEQYF
TGTGCCAGCAGCTTAACATACGAGCAGTACTTC
>TRBJ2-1|TRBV5-4|NA|NA
CASSRTSSYNEQFF
TGTGCCAGCAGCCGTACCAGCTCCTACAATGAGCAGTTCTTC
>TRBJ1-2|TRBV7-9|TRBD1|NA
CASSLGQANYGYTF
TGTGCCAGCAGCCTCGGACAGGCGAACTATGGCTACACCTTC
>TRBJ2-3|TRBV6-1|NA|NA
CASSDILATDTQYF
TGTGCCAGCAGTGATATCCTAGCGACAGATACGCAGTATTTT
>TRBJ2-7|TRBV18|NA|NA
CASSPSRLDSSYEQYF
TGTGCCAGCTCACCATCCCGGTTGGACAGCTCCTACGAGCAGTACTTC
>TRBJ2-3|TRBV11-2|NA|NA
CASSLIQGSDTQYF
TGTGCCAGCAGCTTAATCCAGGGATCAGATACGCAGTATTTT
>TRBJ2-7|TRBV7-2|TRBD1|NA
CASSRTGDSYEQYF
TGTGCCAGCAGCCGGACAGGGGACTCCTACGAGCAGTACTTC
>TRBJ1-3|TRBV6-1|NA|NA
CASSEALRQGQARNTIYF
TGTGCCAGCAGTGAAGCGCTTCGTCAGGGGCAGGCGCGAAACACCATATATTTT